This TCR beta chain was recorded in a study of blood T cell dynamics during melanoma immunotherapy. The germline V gene encodes CDR1 GTSNPN and CDR2 SVGIG (reference sequence). This CDR3 is built from 15 residues. Unmatched junction bases numbered 11, after V lost 5 bases and J lost 10 bases. Described time point: pre-treatment baseline. Sampling occurred pretreatment (T0) and at week 3 (W3), after cycle one of checkpoint blockade. Response was assessed by RECIST 1.1 at 12 weeks, except a couple of rapid progressors. Prior systemic cancer therapy, immunosuppressant use and other active malignancies excluded patients. Sequencing used immunoSEQ multiplex PCR; TCRdb keeps in-frame clones, though not all of them. The sample lists over 15,000 clones, 65% to 90% occurring once.

The chain joins TRBV30 to TRBJ2-1; 13 bases match TRBD2. This sample comprised blood, obtained from a patient treated with checkpoint blockade. The receptor's source is a human donor with melanoma. CDR3 nucleotides: TGTGCCTGGGCCCGGGGACTAGCGGGACCTCGCGAGCAGTTCTTC. Translation: CAWARGLAGPREQFF. Full variable domain (missing parts from reference TRBV30 and TRBJ2-1): SQTIHQWPATLVQPVGSPLSLECTVEGTSNPNLYWYRQAAGRGLQLLFYSVGIGQISSEVPQNLSASRPQDRQFILSSKKLLLSDSGFYLCAWARGLAGPREQFFGPGTRLTVL.